The 11 T cell receptor beta chains given below trace back to one sample, sequenced in a study of persistence of HIV-infected CD4 T cells. Overlapping HIV-1 Gag 15-mer peptides at 0.8 to 1 ug per peptide per mL were used. Responding CD4+ T cells were sorted by upregulation of both CD40 ligand and CD69. The immunoSEQ assay was version 4, run in survey mode. The repertoire was sequenced with immunoSEQ multiplex PCR; TCRdb's copy has only in-frame clones and lacks some. The profile shows 25,000 to 35,000 clones, approximately 70% of them singletons. These receptors' antigens are unknown. Here the sequenced sample was CD4+ T cells sorted from PBMCs after 18-hour stimulation, taken from a patient who received antiretroviral therapy. The receptor source for this set is an adult man with HIV who was CMV-seropositive.

The J gene is TRBJ2-7, the V gene TRBV18; D possibly corresponds to TRBD2 (5 bases). Trimming removed 1 base at V and 7 bases at J, with 14 bases between. This CDR3 is built from 14 residues. Germline V lookup: CDR1 KGHSH, CDR2 LQKENI. CDR3 protein: CASSPRKGSGEQYF. The DNA for the CDR3 is TGTGCCAGCTCACCACGGAAAGGGTCGGGGGAGCAGTACTTC.

This chain joins TRBV6-5 and TRBJ2-2, with D perhaps matching TRBD1 (6 bases). Germline V gene sequence: CDR1 MNHEY, CDR2 SVGAGI. Trimming removed 3 bases from V and 10 bases from J, with 18 bases in between. The CDR3 runs to 15 residues. As DNA, the CDR3 is TGTGCCAGCAGTTATACCGGGACATATCCTACGGAGCTGTTTTTT. Amino acid sequence: CASSYTGTYPTELFF.

V usage is TRBV28 and J usage is TRBJ1-2; 10 bases are shared with TRBD1. Trimming at V came to 6 bases and at J to 7 bases, leaving 11 bases not matched to a gene. CDR1 MDHEN and CDR2 SYDVKM come from the germline V gene. There are 15 residues in the CDR3. CDR3 sequence: CASRVLSGQGFGYTF. The CDR3, as DNA: TGTGCCAGCAGGGTACTTTCGGGACAGGGGTTTGGCTACACCTTC.

The V and J genes are TRBV9 and TRBJ2-1; 9 bases are a match to TRBD2. The length of the CDR3 is 14 residues. Per the germline V gene, CDR1 is SGDLS and CDR2 is YYNGEE. With 4 bases clipped from V and 5 bases from J, the junction kept 4 bases outside the gene matches. The CDR3 spells CASSQRGDHNEQFF. In DNA, the CDR3 is TGTGCCAGCAGCCAGCGGGGGGATCACAATGAGCAGTTCTTC.

The chain joins TRBV27 to TRBJ1-4, with a weak D call TRBD1 (6 bases). The CDR3 loop spans 14 amino acids. Germline CDR1 MNHEY, CDR2 SMNVEV (reference sequence). Deletions cut 6 bases from V and 8 bases from J, with 16 bases between. This CDR3 is CASSKPGVGEKLFF. The CDR3, as DNA: TGTGCCAGCAGCAAACCAGGGGTTGGGGAAAAACTGTTTTTT.

Worth noting for this clone: An end of the junction differs from the germline gene, which may be a read error. This chain uses TRBV9 with TRBJ2-2; 7 nucleotides line up with TRBD1. The CDR3 sequence is 17 residues long. The V gene's germline CDR1 is SGDLS and CDR2 YYNGEE. As DNA, the CDR3 is TGTGCCAGCAACAATCAGCGAGGGGGCCCGAACCCCGGGGAGCTGTTTTTT. Translated, it gives CASNNQRGGPNPGELFF.

This sequence joins TRBV10-3 and TRBJ2-7, with a tentative D call TRBD1 (6 bases). This CDR3 is built from 14 residues. V dropped 3 bases and J dropped 7 bases, with 16 bases sitting between them. CDR1 and CDR2 from the germline V gene are ENHRY and SYGVKD. This chain's CDR3 is CAISDPGTTVEQYF. The CDR3 bases are TGTGCCATCAGTGATCCCGGGACAACAGTGGAGCAGTACTTC.

In its sample, this clone ranks as medium-sized. This sequence joins TRBV4-2 and TRBJ2-7; 7 nucleotides agree with TRBD2. The CDR3 length is 13 residues. Germline V gene data show CDR1 as LGHNA and CDR2 as YNFKEQ. The trim removed 5 bases at V and 6 bases at J, leaving 7 bases unmatched. The CDR3 bases are TGTGCCAGCAGCGCCCAGGGAGGGAGCGAGCAGTACTTC. This encodes CASSAQGGSEQYF.

The chain links TRBV27 to TRBJ1-6; D call uncertain. Germline CDR1 MNHEY, CDR2 SMNVEV (reference sequence). V lost 1 base to trimming and J lost 7 bases, with 14 bases between them. The CDR3 extends over 16 amino acids. CDR3 nucleotides: TGTGCCAGCAGTTTATTCGCGGCTAATCCGAATTCACCCCTCCACTTT. Protein sequence: CASSLFAANPNSPLHF.

The chain is built from TRBV7-8 and TRBJ1-2, with D hard to call. The CDR3 sequence is 14 residues long. V lost 1 base and J 4 bases, leaving 10 bases between the germline ends. Germline CDR1 and CDR2: SGHVS and FQNEAQ. CDR3 DNA: TGTGCCAGCAGCTTAGGTGTTAGAACCTATGGCTACACCTTC. Residues: CASSLGVRTYGYTF.

The V call is TRBV10-2, the J call TRBJ1-5, with TRBD1 identical over 7 bases. The germline V gene has CDR1 WSHSY and CDR2 SAAADI. The CDR3 runs 14 residues. After removal of 6 bases from V and 5 bases from J, the junction contained 7 bases not matched to a gene. CDR3 sequence: CASRPGQVHQPQHF. CDR3 sequence (DNA): TGCGCCAGCAGGCCTGGACAGGTCCATCAGCCCCAGCATTTT.